A single sample is the source of the 22 T cell receptor beta chains below, sequenced in a study of shared clonotypes between healthy human individuals. The protocol was immunoSEQ multiplex PCR, while the TCRdb copy is restricted to in-frame clones and leaves out a portion. The top ten hold 0.06% of the sample, which has about 510,000 clones, almost 97% seen once. The sequenced material came from naive CD4+ T cells sorted from blood. Subset reported: CD45RA+ positively selected. These receptor sequences come from a young woman in good health.

As regards this clone: This same CDR3 is encoded by further DNA sequences in the sample. The chain is built from TRBV15 and TRBJ2-7; TRBD1 matches at 9 bases. The J segment lost 0 bases and the V segment lost 3 bases, leaving 0 bases of the junction unmatched. The CDR3 is 14 amino acids. Germline V lookup: CDR1 LNHNV, CDR2 YYDKDF (reference sequence). The CDR3 bases are TGTGCCACCAGCAGGGACAGGGGCTCCTACGAGCAGTACTTC. Translated, it gives CATSRDRGSYEQYF.

The rearrangement joins TRBV11-2 to TRBJ2-1; a weak D match, TRBD2 (5 bases). The CDR3 is 15 residues long. Germline V gene sequence: CDR1 SGHAT, CDR2 FQNNGV. V was clipped by 5 bases and J by 5 bases, with 16 bases between them. Here the CDR3 reads CASSLLIAKNNEQFF. The CDR3 DNA follows: TGTGCCAGCAGCCTATTAATAGCGAAAAACAATGAGCAGTTCTTC.

The J gene is TRBJ2-1, the V gene TRBV5-4; D tentatively reads TRBD1 or TRBD2 (5 bases each). Trimming pared 4 bases from V and 3 bases from J, leaving 17 bases between. This CDR3 is built from 16 residues. Per germline, CDR1 SGHNT and CDR2 YYREEE (reference sequence). The CDR3 sequence is CASSLGAAVNYNEQFF. The CDR3 nucleotides are TGTGCCAGCAGCCTCGGGGCGGCGGTTAACTACAATGAGCAGTTCTTC.

The chain combines TRBV27 with TRBJ2-7; weak D call: TRBD2 (6 bases). CDR3 length: 13 residues. CDR1 MNHEY and CDR2 SMNVEV come from the germline V gene (reference sequence). V lost 6 bases to trimming and J lost 4 bases, with 13 bases between them. CDR3 DNA: TGTGCCAGCAGCCGTCCGGGAGTTTACGAGCAGTACTTC. Its translation: CASSRPGVYEQYF.

The rearrangement uses TRBV29-1 and TRBJ2-2; tentatively, D is TRBD2 (6 bases). Germline loops: CDR1 SQVTM, CDR2 ANQGSEA. The CDR3 length is 15 residues. Between the trimmed V and J ends, which lost 6 bases and 2 bases, there was a span of 16 bases. In nucleotides, the CDR3 is TGCAGCGTCTCCGGGGCTAGCGTTAACACCGGGGAGCTGTTTTTT. It is translated as CSVSGASVNTGELFF.

The chain uses TRBV5-1 and TRBJ2-1; D is uncertain. This CDR3 is 16 amino acids long. Trimming left V 4 bases short and J 5 bases short, with 19 bases between. The germline V gene encodes CDR1 SGHRS and CDR2 YFSETQ. The CDR3 bases are TGCGCCAGCAGCAGAGCCGGGCCAGACGACCACAATGAGCAGTTCTTC. Its translation is CASSRAGPDDHNEQFF. Full variable domain (remainder filled in from reference TRBV5-1 and TRBJ2-1): KAGVTQTPRYLIKTRGQQVTLSCSPISGHRSVSWYQQTPGQGLQFLFEYFSETQRNKGNFPGRFSGRQFSNSRSEMNVSTLELGDSALYLCASSRAGPDDHNEQFFGPGTRLTVL.

V usage is TRBV4-2 and J usage is TRBJ2-7, with D unclear. V lost 1 base and J lost 4, with 11 bases in between. Germline CDR1 reads LGHNA; CDR2 reads YNFKEQ. This CDR3 region has 14 residues. CDR3 nucleotides: TGTGCCAGCAGCCAAGGATCTAGGGTTTACGAGCAGTACTTC. Protein: CASSQGSRVYEQYF.

The rearrangement uses TRBV6-5 and TRBJ2-2; D remains unclear. Trimming took 4 bases from V and 8 from J, leaving 5 bases between them. Germline V lookup: CDR1 MNHEY, CDR2 SVGAGI. The CDR3 is 11 residues long. The CDR3 DNA sequence: TGTGCCAGCAGTTTCGGAGGGGAGCTGTTTTTT. It codes for CASSFGGELFF.

The chain recombines TRBV28 with TRBJ2-7, with 12 bases aligning to TRBD1. CDR3 length equals 16 residues. The germline V gene has CDR1 MDHEN and CDR2 SYDVKM. Trimming at V came to 6 bases and at J to 5 bases, leaving 11 bases not matched to a gene. CDR3 protein: CASSAAGTGGEHEQYF. CDR3 DNA: TGTGCCAGCAGCGCGGCCGGGACAGGGGGCGAACACGAGCAGTACTTC. The full variable domain, rest sourced from reference TRBV28 and TRBJ2-7, is DVKVTQSSRYLVKRTGEKVFLECVQDMDHENMFWYRQDPGLGLRLIYFSYDVKMKEKGDIPEGYSVSREKKERFSLILESASTNQTSMYLCASSAAGTGGEHEQYFGPGTRLTVT.

This chain links TRBV10-3 with TRBJ1-1; D not resolved. Germline CDR1 is ENHRY and CDR2 is SYGVKD. The CDR3 contains 14 residues. The V and J ends lost 6 bases and 1 base respectively, with 12 bases between them. DNA of the CDR3: TGTGCCATCAGACCGGGAACAGAGAACACTGAAGCTTTCTTT. Translation: CAIRPGTENTEAFF.

J is TRBJ2-2 and V is TRBV5-1; D unclear. Germline V lookup: CDR1 SGHRS, CDR2 YFSETQ. Trimming removed 4 bases from V and 0 bases from J, with 13 bases in between. CDR3 size: 16 residues. As DNA, the CDR3 is TGCGCCAGCAGCCCACCCGGGCTGGCGAACACCGGGGAGCTGTTTTTT. Amino acid sequence: CASSPPGLANTGELFF.

The rearrangement links TRBV6-4 to TRBJ2-1; tentatively, D is TRBD2 (6 bases). From germline, CDR1 is MRHNA and CDR2 SNTAGT. CDR3 length: 14 amino acids. Trimming shortened V by 2 bases and J by 8 bases, and 13 bases separated the two germline ends. The CDR3 DNA sequence: TGTGCCAGCAGTGACGGGACTGGAGCCCATGAGCAGTTCTTC. Its translation is CASSDGTGAHEQFF.

The chain is built from TRBV29-1 and TRBJ1-1, with TRBD1 identical over 10 bases. Germline lookup yields CDR1 SQVTM and CDR2 ANQGSEA. With V trimmed by 6 bases and J by 4 bases, 5 bases remained unmatched. The CDR3 runs 13 residues. This chain's CDR3 is CSVQDRGPTEAFF. CDR3 sequence (DNA): TGCAGCGTGCAAGACAGGGGGCCCACTGAAGCTTTCTTT.

The rearrangement uses TRBV11-2 and TRBJ2-7; D perhaps matches TRBD2 (5 bases). CDR1 is SGHAT, CDR2 FQNNGV, per germline. V lost 4 bases and J lost 6, with 13 bases in between. This CDR3 contains 13 residues. In nucleotides, the CDR3 is TGTGCCAGCAGCTCTTCTAGCCCAGGCGAGCAGTACTTC. Translating it yields CASSSSSPGEQYF.

The gene calls are TRBV7-9 and TRBJ2-1; D is uncertain. This CDR3 is built from 14 residues. V gave up 6 bases and J gave up 5 bases, with 14 bases separating them. Germline V gives CDR1 SEHNR, CDR2 FQNEAQ (reference sequence). The chain's CDR3 is CASRIDGSHNEQFF. The CDR3 region has the DNA TGTGCCAGCAGAATCGACGGGTCCCACAATGAGCAGTTCTTC.

This rearrangement joins TRBV13 to TRBJ1-3; 9 bases agree with TRBD1. Germline V lookup: CDR1 PRHDT, CDR2 FYEKMQ (reference sequence). This CDR3 is 15 amino acids long. V lost 4 bases to trimming and J lost 4 bases; unmatched junction nucleotides: 5. The CDR3 loop is CASSSQGAGGNTIYF. In nucleotides, the CDR3 is TGTGCCAGCAGCTCACAGGGGGCTGGCGGAAACACCATATATTTT.

The V and J genes are TRBV2 and TRBJ1-1, with TRBD1 identical over 10 bases. Germline V gene data show CDR1 as SNHLY and CDR2 as FYNNEI. CDR3 length: 15 residues. V lost 8 bases, J lost 1 base, and 7 bases stayed unmatched. The CDR3 region is CASPGTGVANTEAFF. As DNA, the CDR3 is TGTGCCAGCCCGGGGACAGGGGTTGCGAACACTGAAGCTTTCTTT.

V gene TRBV6-6 combines with J gene TRBJ1-5; D unresolved. Germline CDR1 MNHNY, CDR2 SVGAGI (reference sequence). The V and J ends lost 2 bases and 3 bases respectively, with 14 bases between them. The CDR3 length is 16 residues. CDR3 protein: CASSYGSQPFNQPQHF. Written as DNA, the CDR3 is TGTGCCAGCAGTTACGGGAGTCAGCCCTTCAATCAGCCCCAGCATTTT.

This chain links TRBV4-1 with TRBJ2-1, with 7 positions matching TRBD2. The J segment lost 3 bases and the V segment lost 1 base, leaving 12 bases of the junction unmatched. Germline lookup yields CDR1 MGHRA and CDR2 YSYEKL. There are 18 residues in the CDR3. This CDR3 reads CASSQVVLTAGVYNEQFF. The CDR3 bases are TGCGCCAGCAGCCAAGTAGTCCTTACGGCGGGAGTCTACAATGAGCAGTTCTTC.

This CDR3 is CASSPPSGRRDTQYF. CDR3 DNA: TGTGCCAGCAGTCCCCCTAGCGGGAGGCGAGATACGCAGTATTTT. The gene calls are TRBV28 and TRBJ2-3, with 11 bases aligning to TRBD2. The CDR3 is made up of 15 amino acids. Unmatched junction bases numbered 6, after V lost 5 bases and J lost 5 bases. CDR1 MDHEN and CDR2 SYDVKM come from the germline V gene.

This chain uses TRBV19 with TRBJ1-5; D possibly corresponds to TRBD1 (5 bases). Trimming stripped 5 bases from V and 11 bases from J, with 16 bases between. CDR1 is LNHDA, CDR2 SQIVND, per germline (reference sequence). The CDR3 has 13 amino acids. CDR3 loop: CASSSTGPWAQHF. The CDR3 DNA reads as TGTGCCAGTAGTTCCACAGGCCCTTGGGCCCAGCATTTT.

The chain combines TRBV9 with TRBJ2-3, with D perhaps TRBD1 (5 bases). The CDR3 totals 18 residues. Trimming removed 3 bases at V and 0 bases at J, with 20 bases between. CDR1 and CDR2 (germline): SGDLS, YYNGEE. The CDR3 nucleotides are TGTGCCAGCAGCGCGGATAGGTCTAGGGGCTTGAGCACAGATACGCAGTATTTT. Translating gives CASSADRSRGLSTDTQYF.